Described below is a single T cell receptor beta chain sequence and its context. The target antigen is unknown. This entry is derived from a study of cytomegalovirus exposure and HLA in healthy donors. CDR3 length: 19 residues. V dropped 4 bases and J dropped 1 base, with 23 bases sitting between them. Germline lookup yields CDR1 SGHDT and CDR2 YYEEEE. Notes on the study in general: Common viral pathogens seemed, in a later analysis, to connect with several of the most significant clusters. Donor immune exposure was known only as CMV serostatus.

PCR primers comprised 60 Vbeta and 13 Jbeta primers. Here immunoSEQ multiplex PCR was the method, and the copy in TCRdb shows in-frame clones only, minus some. The top ten hold approximately 2.2% of the sample, which has some 190,000 clones, approximately 81% seen once. The V call is TRBV5-6, the J call TRBJ2-2, with D possibly matching TRBD2 (6 bases). The source is a male donor in good health and CMV-seronegative. Sequencing was carried out using PBMCs. CDR3 nucleotide sequence: TGTGCCAGCAGCATTTATGTGGGGAGCGGGCGACTGAACACCGGGGAGCTGTTTTTT. Protein sequence: CASSIYVGSGRLNTGELFF.